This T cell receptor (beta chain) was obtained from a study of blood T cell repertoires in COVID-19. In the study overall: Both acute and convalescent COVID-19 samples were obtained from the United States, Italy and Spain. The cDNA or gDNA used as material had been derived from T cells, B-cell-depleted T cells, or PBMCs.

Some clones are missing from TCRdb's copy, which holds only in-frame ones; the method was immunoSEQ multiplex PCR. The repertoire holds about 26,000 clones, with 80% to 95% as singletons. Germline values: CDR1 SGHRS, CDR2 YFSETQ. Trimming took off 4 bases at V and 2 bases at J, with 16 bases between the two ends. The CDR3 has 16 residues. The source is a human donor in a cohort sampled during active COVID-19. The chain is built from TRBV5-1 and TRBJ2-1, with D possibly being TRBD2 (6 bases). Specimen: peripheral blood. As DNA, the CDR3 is TGCGCCAGCAGCATGGGGACTTCCACCACCTACAATGAGCAGTTCTTC. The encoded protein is CASSMGTSTTYNEQFF.